A single sample is the source of the 22 T cell receptor beta chains below, sequenced in a study of lymphopenia after photon versus proton radiotherapy. Repertoires were generated with immunoSEQ multiplex PCR, while TCRdb's copy carries only in-frame clones and drops some. The sample shows about 160,000 clones, approximately 86% of them seen only once. This sample comprised peripheral blood, obtained from a patient treated with photon-based radiotherapy. These receptors were collected from a man between 50 and 59 years old with gastric cancer.

The chain combines TRBV4-3 with TRBJ1-1; no firm D call. This CDR3 contains 13 residues. Germline V CDR1 and CDR2: LGHNA, YSLEER. The ends were cut back, 4 bases at V and 4 bases at J, with 10 bases in the middle. The CDR3 region is CASSRRLVTEAFF. The CDR3 DNA is TGCGCCAGCAGCCGGAGATTAGTCACTGAAGCTTTCTTT.

This chain links TRBV30 with TRBJ2-2; TRBD2 matches 7 bases. Germline V gene lookup returns CDR1 GTSNPN and CDR2 SVGIG (reference sequence). V lost 5 bases to trimming and J lost 1 base; unmatched junction nucleotides: 1. The CDR3 consists of 13 residues. The CDR3 DNA follows: TGTGCCTGGCCTAGCGGGAACACCGGGGAGCTGTTTTTT. This translates into CAWPSGNTGELFF. Filled out from reference TRBV30 and TRBJ2-2, the complete variable domain reads SQTIHQWPATLVQPVGSPLSLECTVEGTSNPNLYWYRQAAGRGLQLLFYSVGIGQISSEVPQNLSASRPQDRQFILSSKKLLLSDSGFYLCAWPSGNTGELFFGEGSRLTVL.

The chain combines TRBV28 with TRBJ2-7; no definite D call. Germline loops: CDR1 MDHEN, CDR2 SYDVKM. Trimming pared 7 bases from V and 0 bases from J, leaving 13 bases between. This CDR3 is built from 14 residues. CDR3 coding DNA: TGTGCCAGCACCCCTCCTGGGCCCTCCTACGAGCAGTACTTC. Amino acids: CASTPPGPSYEQYF.

This rearrangement joins TRBV6-5 to TRBJ1-2, with 7 bases that match TRBD1. Looked up from germline, CDR1 is MNHEY and CDR2 is SVGAGI. V lost 6 bases to trimming and J lost 6 bases; unmatched junction nucleotides: 7. The CDR3 contains 13 residues. The CDR3 region has the DNA TGTGCCAGCAGCCGCGGACAGGTCAATGGCTACACCTTC. Protein: CASSRGQVNGYTF.

A few counts support this clone. The CDR3 sequence: CASQSFSYEQYF. The CDR3 DNA reads TGTGCCAGCCAGTCATTCTCCTACGAGCAGTACTTC. V is TRBV6-6 and J is TRBJ2-7; no clear D. The V and J ends lost 8 bases and 0 bases respectively, with 8 bases between them. The CDR3 loop spans 12 amino acids. Germline values: CDR1 MNHNY, CDR2 SVGAGI (reference sequence).

The chain links TRBV30 to TRBJ2-4; D is unclear. Germline V gene data show CDR1 as GTSNPN and CDR2 as SVGIG (reference sequence). The CDR3 is 14 residues long. V lost 3 bases and J 6 bases, leaving 15 bases between the germline ends. CDR3 DNA sequence: TGTGCCTGGAGAGATAATAGAAAGGGAAACATTCAGTACTTC. This translates into CAWRDNRKGNIQYF.

This chain joins TRBV6-1 and TRBJ2-3; D is ambiguous. The V gene's germline CDR1 is MNHNS and CDR2 SASEGT. The CDR3 totals 13 residues. The ends were cut back, 4 bases at V and 2 bases at J, with 7 bases in the middle. The CDR3 DNA reads TGTGCCAGCAGTGTATCCTCCACAGATACGCAGTATTTT. Residues: CASSVSSTDTQYF.

V is TRBV27 and J is TRBJ1-4; D is undetermined. Germline V gene lookup returns CDR1 MNHEY and CDR2 SMNVEV (reference sequence). The CDR3 runs 17 residues. Trimming stripped 2 bases from V and 2 bases from J, with 15 bases between. CDR3 nucleotide sequence: TGTGCCAGCAGTTTAAGAGGTGCGGTCTCGACTAATGAAAAACTGTTTTTT. Translating it yields CASSLRGAVSTNEKLFF.

V gene TRBV9 combines with J gene TRBJ2-3; 13 bases fit TRBD2. The CDR3 length is 17 residues. CDR1 is SGDLS and CDR2 is YYNGEE in the germline V gene. After removal of 2 bases from V and 3 bases from J, the junction contained 6 bases not matched to a gene. The CDR3 DNA reads as TGTGCCAGCAGCGTCGGACTAGCGGGAGTGGCGACAGATACGCAGTATTTT. Translation: CASSVGLAGVATDTQYF.

The J gene is TRBJ2-7, the V gene TRBV6-6; 9 nucleotides line up with TRBD2. CDR1 MNHNY and CDR2 SVGAGI come from the germline V gene (reference sequence). The junction had 7 bases not matched to a gene; V was cut back by 6 bases and J by 4 bases. The CDR3 spans 14 residues. The CDR3 sequence is CASSPIAGVYEQYF. The DNA of the CDR3 is TGTGCCAGCAGCCCGATAGCGGGAGTGTACGAGCAGTACTTC.

CDR3 sequence: CASSLVRGVSIRTEQYF. DNA for the CDR3: TGTGCCAGCAGCTTAGTGAGAGGGGTCTCAATTAGGACCGAGCAGTACTTC. The chain recombines TRBV11-2 with TRBJ2-7; either TRBD1 or TRBD2 may supply D (5 bases each). This CDR3 spans 17 amino acids. Germline V gives CDR1 SGHAT, CDR2 FQNNGV. V lost 1 base, J lost 6 bases, and 22 bases lay in between. Complete variable domain (other parts from reference TRBV11-2 and TRBJ2-7): EAGVAQSPRYKIIEKRQSVAFWCNPISGHATLYWYQQILGQGPKLLIQFQNNGVVDDSQLPKDRFSAERLKGVDSTLKIQPAKLEDSAVYLCASSLVRGVSIRTEQYFGPGTRLTVT.

This chain joins TRBV5-1 and TRBJ2-7; 9 bases align to TRBD1. Germline V CDR1 and CDR2: SGHRS, YFSETQ. The CDR3 has 17 residues. Losses at the gene ends were 5 bases for V and 0 bases for J; bases not matched to a gene: 12. The CDR3 here is CASSEGQGYRGSYEQYF. In DNA, the CDR3 is TGCGCCAGCAGTGAGGGACAGGGTTATCGGGGCTCCTACGAGCAGTACTTC.

Here the CDR3 DNA reads TGTGCCAGCAGCTTAATCCCGGGACAGAGTGCTTTCTTT. Protein sequence: CASSLIPGQSAFF. The chain recombines TRBV7-3 with TRBJ1-1; 7 bases fit TRBD1. Germline V CDR1 and CDR2: SGHTA, FQGTGA. The V segment lost 1 base and the J segment 11 bases; nucleotides outside the gene matches: 7. There are 13 residues in the CDR3.

The chain links TRBV19 to TRBJ2-1, with D tentatively TRBD1 or TRBD2 (5 bases each). V was cut by 7 bases and J by 3 bases, with 13 bases left in between. Germline CDR1 is LNHDA and CDR2 is SQIVND (reference sequence). CDR3 length: 14 amino acids. CDR3 protein: CASTGTRNYNEQFF. CDR3 DNA: TGTGCCAGTACCGGGACCAGGAACTACAATGAGCAGTTCTTC.

V gene TRBV7-9 combines with J gene TRBJ2-5, with 7 nucleotides matching TRBD1. The J segment lost 1 base and the V segment lost 1 base, leaving 3 bases of the junction unmatched. The CDR3 sequence is 15 residues long. Germline-derived CDR1 and CDR2 are SEHNR and FQNEAQ (reference sequence). As DNA, the CDR3 is TGTGCCAGCAGCTTAGGAGCAGGGGGCCAAGAGACCCAGTACTTC. Amino acid sequence: CASSLGAGGQETQYF.

The V gene is TRBV19, the J gene TRBJ2-7; D remains unclear. The germline V and J ends were trimmed by 3 bases and 2 bases, with 8 bases remaining between them. CDR1 is LNHDA, CDR2 SQIVND, per germline (reference sequence). CDR3 length equals 13 residues. The DNA of the CDR3 is TGTGCCAGTAGTATCAGTCCGACCTACGAGCAGTACTTC. Amino acids: CASSISPTYEQYF.

The chain has TRBV27 and TRBJ2-2, with D maybe TRBD2 (6 bases). The ends were cut back, 2 bases at V and 2 bases at J, with 12 bases in the middle. This CDR3 spans 16 amino acids. CDR1 and CDR2 from the germline V gene are MNHEY and SMNVEV (reference sequence). CDR3 in amino acids: CASSLTEGLNTGELFF. As DNA, the CDR3 is TGTGCCAGCAGTTTAACGGAGGGACTCAACACCGGGGAGCTGTTTTTT.

The chain uses TRBV4-1 and TRBJ2-6, with a weak D call TRBD1 (5 bases). The V end lost 1 base, the J end lost 0 bases, and 16 bases lay between the germline ends. CDR1 is MGHRA and CDR2 is YSYEKL in the germline V gene. This CDR3 is built from 19 residues. The CDR3 sequence: CASSQGGFAGLSGANVLTF. CDR3 DNA: TGCGCCAGCAGCCAAGGAGGTTTCGCAGGGCTCTCTGGGGCCAACGTCCTGACTTTC.

In this sample, this clone turned up once. V usage is TRBV29-1 and J usage is TRBJ1-1; a possible D gene is TRBD1 (6 bases). The CDR3 has 15 amino acids. Looked up from germline, CDR1 is SQVTM and CDR2 is ANQGSEA. V was cut by 7 bases and J by 5 bases, with 23 bases left in between. This CDR3 is CSAQNRAGGLTEAFF. CDR3 sequence (DNA): TGCAGCGCCCAAAACCGTGCGGGGGGCCTGACTGAAGCTTTCTTT.

The DNA of the CDR3 is TGTGCCAGCAGCGTAGGACAGGGGGGCGAAAAACTGTTTTTT. This codes for CASSVGQGGEKLFF. The chain joins TRBV7-9 to TRBJ1-4; TRBD1 matches 10 bases. The CDR3 is 14 residues long. The V and J ends lost 5 bases and 8 bases, in that order; junction bases with no gene match: 5. Germline CDR1 reads SEHNR; CDR2 reads FQNEAQ (reference sequence).

V usage is TRBV5-4 and J usage is TRBJ2-1, with TRBD2 matching over 7 bases. After removal of 3 bases from V and 3 bases from J, the junction contained 9 bases not matched to a gene. In germline, CDR1 is SGHNT, CDR2 YYREEE (reference sequence). The CDR3 length is 16 residues. Here the CDR3 DNA reads TGTGCCAGCAGCTCTTGGACTGGCGGGAGCTACAATGAGCAGTTCTTC. Protein sequence: CASSSWTGGSYNEQFF.

The rearrangement uses TRBV4-2 and TRBJ2-3; D may be TRBD2 (6 bases). CDR3 length: 17 residues. Germline-derived CDR1 and CDR2 are LGHNA and YNFKEQ. Trimming removed 0 bases at V and 1 base at J, with 14 bases between. In DNA, the CDR3 is TGTGCCAGCAGCCAAGATCTGAGACTAGAAGGCACAGATACGCAGTATTTT. Translating it yields CASSQDLRLEGTDTQYF.